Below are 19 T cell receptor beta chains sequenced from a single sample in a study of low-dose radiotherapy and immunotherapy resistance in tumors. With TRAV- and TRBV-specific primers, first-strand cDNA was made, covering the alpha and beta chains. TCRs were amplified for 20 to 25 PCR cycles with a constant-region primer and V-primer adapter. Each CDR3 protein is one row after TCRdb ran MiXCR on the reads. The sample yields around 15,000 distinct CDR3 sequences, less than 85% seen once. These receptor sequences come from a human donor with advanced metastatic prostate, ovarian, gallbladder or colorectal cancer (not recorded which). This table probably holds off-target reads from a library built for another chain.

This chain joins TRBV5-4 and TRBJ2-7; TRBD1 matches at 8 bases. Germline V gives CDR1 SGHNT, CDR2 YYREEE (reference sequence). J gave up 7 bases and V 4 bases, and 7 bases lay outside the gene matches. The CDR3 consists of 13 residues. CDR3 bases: TGTGCCAGCAGCCTAGACAGGGGCCGGGAGCAGTACTTC. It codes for CASSLDRGREQYF.

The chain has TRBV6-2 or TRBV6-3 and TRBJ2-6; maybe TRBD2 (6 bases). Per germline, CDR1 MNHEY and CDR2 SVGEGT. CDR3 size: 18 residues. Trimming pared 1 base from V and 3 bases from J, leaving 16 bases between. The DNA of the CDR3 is TGTGCCAGCAGTTACTACAACGGAGGGGCACGTGGGGCCAACGTCCTGACTTTC. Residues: CASSYYNGGARGANVLTF.

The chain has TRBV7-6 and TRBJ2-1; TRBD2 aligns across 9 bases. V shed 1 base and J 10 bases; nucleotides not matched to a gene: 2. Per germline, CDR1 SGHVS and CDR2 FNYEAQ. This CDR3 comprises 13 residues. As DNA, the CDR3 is TGTGCCAGCAGCTTAGAAGGGACTAGCGAGCAGTTCTTC. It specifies CASSLEGTSEQFF.

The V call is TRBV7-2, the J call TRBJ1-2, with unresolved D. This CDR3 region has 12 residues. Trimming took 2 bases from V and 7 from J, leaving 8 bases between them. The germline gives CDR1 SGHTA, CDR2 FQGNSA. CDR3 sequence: CASSLSWGGYTF. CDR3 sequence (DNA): TGTGCCAGCAGCTTATCCTGGGGTGGCTACACCTTC.

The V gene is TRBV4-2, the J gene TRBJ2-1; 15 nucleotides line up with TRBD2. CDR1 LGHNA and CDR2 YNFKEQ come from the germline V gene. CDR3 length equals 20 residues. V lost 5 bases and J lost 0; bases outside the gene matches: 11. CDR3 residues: CASSKRTSGGGRNSYNEQFF. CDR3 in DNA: TGTGCCAGCAGCAAACGGACTAGCGGGGGGGGAAGGAACTCCTACAATGAGCAGTTCTTC.

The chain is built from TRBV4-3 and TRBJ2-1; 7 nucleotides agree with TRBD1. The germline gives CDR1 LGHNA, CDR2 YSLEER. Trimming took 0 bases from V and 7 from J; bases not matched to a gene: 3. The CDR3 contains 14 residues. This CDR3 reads CASSQDRGLNEQFF. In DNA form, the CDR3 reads TGCGCCAGCAGCCAAGATAGGGGGCTGAATGAGCAGTTCTTC.

The CDR3 region is CATSESGTGYNEQFF. DNA of the CDR3: TGTGCCACCAGTGAATCCGGGACAGGATACAATGAGCAGTTCTTC. V is TRBV24-1 and J is TRBJ2-1; 8 bases agree with TRBD1. The length of the CDR3 is 15 residues. The V segment lost 4 bases and the J segment 4 bases; nucleotides outside the gene matches: 5. CDR1 KGHDR and CDR2 SFDVKD come from the germline V gene.

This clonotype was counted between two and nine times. The CDR3 spells CAIGEVDTQYF. The CDR3 coding sequence is TGTGCCATCGGCGAGGTAGATACGCAGTATTTT. The V and J genes are TRBV10-3 and TRBJ2-3; D not resolved. The CDR3 contains 11 residues. V shed 8 bases and J shed 5 bases, with 8 bases lying between them. CDR1 ENHRY and CDR2 SYGVKD come from the germline V gene.

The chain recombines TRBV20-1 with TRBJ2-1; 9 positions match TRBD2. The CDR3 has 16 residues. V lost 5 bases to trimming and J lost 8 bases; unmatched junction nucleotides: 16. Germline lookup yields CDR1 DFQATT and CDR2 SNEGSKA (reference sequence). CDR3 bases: TGCAGTGCTCCTTTAATAGCGGGAGCTGGGTCGTATGAGCAGTTCTTC. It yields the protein CSAPLIAGAGSYEQFF.

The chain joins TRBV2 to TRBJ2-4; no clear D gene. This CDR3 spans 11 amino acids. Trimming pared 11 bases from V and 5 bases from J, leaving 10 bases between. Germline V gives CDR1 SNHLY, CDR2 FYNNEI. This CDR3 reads CAALRQNIQYF. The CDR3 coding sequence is TGTGCCGCCCTTAGGCAAAACATTCAGTACTTC.

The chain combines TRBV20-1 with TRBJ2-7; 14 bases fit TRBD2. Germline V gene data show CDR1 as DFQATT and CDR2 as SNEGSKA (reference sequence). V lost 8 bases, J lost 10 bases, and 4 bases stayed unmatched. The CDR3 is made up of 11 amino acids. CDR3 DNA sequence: TGCAGTACCGGGACTAGCGGGAGCCAGTACTTC. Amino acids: CSTGTSGSQYF.

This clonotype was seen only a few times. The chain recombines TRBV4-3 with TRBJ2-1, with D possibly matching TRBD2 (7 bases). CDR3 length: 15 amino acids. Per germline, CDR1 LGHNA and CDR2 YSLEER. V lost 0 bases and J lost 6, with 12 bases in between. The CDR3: CASSQEGGAVNEQFF. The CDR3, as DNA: TGCGCCAGCAGCCAAGAGGGGGGGGCCGTCAATGAGCAGTTCTTC.

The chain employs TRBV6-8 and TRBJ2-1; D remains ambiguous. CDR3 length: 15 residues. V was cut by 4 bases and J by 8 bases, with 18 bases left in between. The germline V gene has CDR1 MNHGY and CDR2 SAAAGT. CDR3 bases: TGTGCCAGCAGTTCCCATGTAGGACGTTGGGATGAGCAGTTCTTC. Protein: CASSSHVGRWDEQFF.

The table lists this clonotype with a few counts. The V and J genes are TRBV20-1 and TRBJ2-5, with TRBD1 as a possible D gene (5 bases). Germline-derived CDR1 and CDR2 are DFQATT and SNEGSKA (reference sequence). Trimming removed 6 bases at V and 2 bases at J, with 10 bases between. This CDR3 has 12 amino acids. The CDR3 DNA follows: TGCAGTGCGTGGACATATCAAGAGACCCAGTACTTC. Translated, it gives CSAWTYQETQYF.

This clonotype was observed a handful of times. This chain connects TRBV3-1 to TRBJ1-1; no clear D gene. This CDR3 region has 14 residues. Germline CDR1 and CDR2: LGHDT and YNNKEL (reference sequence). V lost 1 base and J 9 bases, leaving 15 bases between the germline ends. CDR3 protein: CASSQGRPGPQAFF. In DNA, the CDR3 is TGTGCCAGCAGCCAAGGTCGGCCGGGCCCGCAAGCTTTCTTT.

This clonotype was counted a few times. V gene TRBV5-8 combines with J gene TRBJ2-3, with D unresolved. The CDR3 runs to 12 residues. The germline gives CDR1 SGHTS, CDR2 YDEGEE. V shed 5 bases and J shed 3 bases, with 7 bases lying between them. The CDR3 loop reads CASRLYTDTQYF. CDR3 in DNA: TGTGCCAGCAGATTGTATACAGATACGCAGTATTTT.

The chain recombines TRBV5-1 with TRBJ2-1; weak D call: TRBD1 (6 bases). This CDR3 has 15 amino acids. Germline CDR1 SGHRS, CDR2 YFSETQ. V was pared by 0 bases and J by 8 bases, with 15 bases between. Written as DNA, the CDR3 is TGCGCCAGCAGCTTGGACAGGGTTTCGTCGTATGAGCAGTTCTTC. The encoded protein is CASSLDRVSSYEQFF.

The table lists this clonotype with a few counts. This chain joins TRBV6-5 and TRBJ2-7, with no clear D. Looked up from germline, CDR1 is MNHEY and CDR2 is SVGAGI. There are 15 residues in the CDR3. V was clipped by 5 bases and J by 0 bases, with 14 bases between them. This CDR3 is CASSLSSLGSYEQYF. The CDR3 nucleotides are TGTGCCAGCAGTCTATCCTCTCTCGGCTCCTACGAGCAGTACTTC.

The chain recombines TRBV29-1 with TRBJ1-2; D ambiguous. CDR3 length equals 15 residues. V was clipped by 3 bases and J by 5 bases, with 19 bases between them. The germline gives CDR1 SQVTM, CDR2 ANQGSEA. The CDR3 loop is CSVDNRMRSTYGYTF. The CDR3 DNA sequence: TGCAGCGTTGATAACCGCATGAGGAGCACTTATGGCTACACCTTC.